A single sample gave rise to the 27 T cell receptor beta chains below, sequenced in a study of OX40 agonist ivuxolimab in advanced cancers. Sequenced by immunoSEQ multiplex PCR; TCRdb stores in-frame clones only, minus some. The sample carries 50,000 or so clones, roughly nine tenths recorded once. The sample was CD4+ or CD8+ T cells sorted from blood, taken in a trial of the OX40 agonist ivuxolimab. The receptor set was obtained from an adult with an advanced solid tumor such as melanoma, head and neck, liver or kidney cancer.

The rearrangement uses TRBV5-6 and TRBJ1-1; D uncertain. The CDR3 extends over 14 amino acids. The germline V and J ends were trimmed by 6 bases and 1 base, with 13 bases remaining between them. The germline V gene encodes CDR1 SGHDT and CDR2 YYEEEE. The CDR3 coding sequence is TGTGCCAGCACCTCAGGACTGAAGAACACTGAAGCTTTCTTT. Its translation: CASTSGLKNTEAFF.

The chain combines TRBV9 with TRBJ2-6; TRBD1 might be the D (6 bases). The V and J ends lost 4 bases and 0 bases respectively, with 17 bases between them. The CDR3 runs 18 residues. Germline V gene sequence: CDR1 SGDLS, CDR2 YYNGEE. CDR3 DNA: TGTGCCAGCAGCCCAGGGGTGAATCTCCACTCTGGGGCCAACGTCCTGACTTTC. Its protein product is CASSPGVNLHSGANVLTF.

The chain recombines TRBV5-6 with TRBJ2-7; TRBD1 matches at 9 bases. Germline V lookup: CDR1 SGHDT, CDR2 YYEEEE. J gave up 4 bases and V 2 bases, and 10 bases lay outside the gene matches. The CDR3 loop spans 16 amino acids. CDR3 region: CASSFRGWGQGYEQYF. The CDR3 nucleotides are TGTGCCAGCAGCTTTAGGGGGTGGGGACAGGGATACGAGCAGTACTTC.

The gene calls are TRBV29-1 and TRBJ2-7, with D possibly TRBD1 on 5 matching bases. The V gene's germline CDR1 is SQVTM and CDR2 ANQGSEA. This CDR3 contains 13 residues. Trimming stripped 3 bases from V and 7 bases from J, with 16 bases between. DNA of the CDR3: TGCAGCGTTGAGTCCAGGGTTAATGGGGAGCAGTACTTC. It is translated as CSVESRVNGEQYF.

CDR3 sequence: CASSLAGGLKNEQYF. In DNA, the CDR3 is TGTGCCAGCAGCTTAGCGGGAGGGCTTAAAAACGAGCAGTACTTC. This chain links TRBV11-3 with TRBJ2-7; 8 bases map to TRBD2. Per the germline V gene, CDR1 is SGHNT and CDR2 is YENEEA. V dropped 1 base and J dropped 5; count of bases not matched to a gene: 7. The CDR3 covers 15 residues.

V gene TRBV7-9 combines with J gene TRBJ2-1; D remains ambiguous. Germline-derived CDR1 and CDR2 are SEHNR and FQNEAQ (reference sequence). The CDR3 sequence is 14 residues long. Trimming took off 1 base at V and 0 bases at J, with 4 bases between the two ends. The CDR3 DNA reads as TGTGCCAGCAGCTTAGGGGGCTCCTACAATGAGCAGTTCTTC. Its translation: CASSLGGSYNEQFF.

This chain connects TRBV19 to TRBJ1-5; 10 bases agree with TRBD1. CDR3 size: 15 residues. The germline V gene encodes CDR1 LNHDA and CDR2 SQIVND (reference sequence). V shed 6 bases, J shed 5 bases, and the junction held 7 bases outside the gene matches. The CDR3, as DNA: TGTGCCAGTAGACCTGGACAGGGGGTTTATCAGCCCCAGCATTTT. It specifies CASRPGQGVYQPQHF.

The chain is built from TRBV19 and TRBJ2-7, with 8 positions matching TRBD1. Trimming cost V 3 bases and J 5 bases; bases outside gene matches: 6. CDR3 length equals 14 residues. Germline V gene lookup returns CDR1 LNHDA and CDR2 SQIVND (reference sequence). Here the CDR3 DNA reads TGTGCCAGTAGTATCAACAGGGGGTTGGACGAGCAGTACTTC. This translates into CASSINRGLDEQYF.

The chain recombines TRBV18 with TRBJ2-1; TRBD1 might be the D (5 bases). The CDR3 extends over 15 amino acids. CDR1 and CDR2 from the germline V gene are KGHSH and LQKENI. V was pared by 3 bases and J by 2 bases, with 11 bases between. CDR3 coding DNA: TGTGCCAGCTCACCGTTTGACAGAACCTACAATGAGCAGTTCTTC. This gives the protein CASSPFDRTYNEQFF.

The chain has TRBV29-1 and TRBJ2-7; TRBD2 might be the D (6 bases). Germline V gene sequence: CDR1 SQVTM, CDR2 ANQGSEA. This CDR3 has 16 amino acids. V was trimmed by 5 bases and J by 4 bases, leaving 24 bases between them. CDR3 loop: CSVPGTGTGGPYEQYF. CDR3 DNA sequence: TGCAGCGTTCCCGGGACTGGGACGGGCGGTCCTTACGAGCAGTACTTC.

The chain links TRBV5-1 to TRBJ2-5, with 8 bases matching TRBD2. After removal of 4 bases from V and 5 bases from J, the junction contained 4 bases not matched to a gene. Per the germline V gene, CDR1 is SGHRS and CDR2 is YFSETQ. The CDR3 consists of 13 residues. The CDR3 DNA reads as TGCGCCAGCAGCCGTAGCGGGACTGAGACCCAGTACTTC. Its protein is CASSRSGTETQYF.

The chain employs TRBV6-1 and TRBJ1-6, with 8 nucleotides matching TRBD1. Germline CDR1 is MNHNS and CDR2 is SASEGT. The V and J ends lost 9 bases and 7 bases, in that order; junction bases with no gene match: 8. The CDR3 has 14 amino acids. The CDR3 region is CASQRTGRNSPLHF. The CDR3 DNA reads as TGTGCCAGTCAGAGGACAGGGAGGAATTCACCCCTCCACTTT.

This chain connects TRBV6-5 to TRBJ2-7; weak D call: TRBD1 (6 bases). The CDR3 covers 15 residues. The V end lost 0 bases, the J end lost 3 bases, and 12 bases lay between the germline ends. The germline CDR1 and CDR2 sequences are MNHEY and SVGAGI. The CDR3: CASSYSTDSVYEQYF. DNA of the CDR3: TGTGCCAGCAGTTACTCAACGGACAGCGTCTACGAGCAGTACTTC.

This chain uses TRBV10-3 with TRBJ2-4; a possible D gene is TRBD1 (6 bases). The germline gives CDR1 ENHRY, CDR2 SYGVKD. V shed 6 bases and J shed 1 base, with 13 bases lying between them. The CDR3 loop spans 15 amino acids. The CDR3 sequence: CAISPGERAKNIQYF. The CDR3 coding sequence is TGTGCCATCAGCCCAGGGGAGAGGGCCAAAAACATTCAGTACTTC.

The rearrangement uses TRBV30 and TRBJ2-7; D is undetermined. The CDR3 covers 10 residues. Per germline, CDR1 GTSNPN and CDR2 SVGIG (reference sequence). Deletions cut 6 bases from V and 7 bases from J, with 10 bases between. The CDR3 reads CACERAEQYF. The DNA of the CDR3 is TGTGCCTGTGAACGGGCAGAGCAGTACTTC.

This clone appeared once. The chain carries TRBV30 and TRBJ2-7; D is perhaps TRBD1 (5 bases). Germline CDR1 GTSNPN, CDR2 SVGIG (reference sequence). This CDR3 region has 13 residues. V was clipped by 4 bases and J by 3 bases, with 13 bases between them. The CDR3 loop reads CAWKQAQNYEQYF. The CDR3 DNA sequence: TGTGCCTGGAAACAGGCCCAAAACTACGAGCAGTACTTC.

In this sample, this clone turned up a few times. The chain links TRBV5-1 to TRBJ2-2; 7 bases agree with TRBD1. V gave up 0 bases and J gave up 6 bases; unmatched junction bases: 2. The CDR3 runs to 14 residues. The germline V gene has CDR1 SGHRS and CDR2 YFSETQ. As DNA, the CDR3 is TGCGCCAGCAGCTTGGGGACAGGACCCGGGGAGCTGTTTTTT. Encoded protein: CASSLGTGPGELFF.

This clone appeared a few times. The J gene is TRBJ2-7, the V gene TRBV7-2; no reliable D call. The CDR3 is 12 residues long. The V end lost 1 base, the J end lost 3 bases, and 4 bases lay between the germline ends. Per germline, CDR1 SGHTA and CDR2 FQGNSA. The CDR3 loop reads CASSLVGYEQYF. In DNA, the CDR3 is TGTGCCAGCAGCTTAGTGGGCTACGAGCAGTACTTC.

This sequence joins TRBV28 and TRBJ1-5; 7 nucleotides align to TRBD1. Germline lookup yields CDR1 MDHEN and CDR2 SYDVKM. Trimming at V came to 5 bases and at J to 4 bases, leaving 8 bases not matched to a gene. The CDR3 loop spans 15 amino acids. The CDR3 DNA sequence: TGTGCCAGCAGTCGAACAGGGGAGGTAAATCAGCCCCAGCATTTT. Translation gives CASSRTGEVNQPQHF.

The chain employs TRBV7-3 and TRBJ2-7; perhaps D is TRBD1 or TRBD2 (6 bases each). V was shortened by 6 bases and J by 7 bases, with 25 bases between the two germline ends. Germline-derived CDR1 and CDR2 are SGHTA and FQGTGA. This CDR3 has 16 residues. CDR3: CASSYPQQRGVREQYF. The CDR3 region has the DNA TGTGCCAGCAGTTACCCTCAACAAAGGGGGGTTAGAGAGCAGTACTTC.

This clone was seen once. This chain links TRBV5-1 with TRBJ2-7, with no clear D. V was pared by 0 bases and J by 3 bases, with 13 bases between. This CDR3 has 15 amino acids. Germline V gene data show CDR1 as SGHRS and CDR2 as YFSETQ. The CDR3 DNA reads TGCGCCAGCAGCTTGGCCCCCGACTCGGTCTACGAGCAGTACTTC. This translates into CASSLAPDSVYEQYF.

V usage is TRBV28 and J usage is TRBJ1-5, with D perhaps matching TRBD1 (6 bases). The CDR3 length is 16 residues. The V and J ends lost 3 bases and 2 bases respectively, with 14 bases between them. From germline, CDR1 is MDHEN and CDR2 SYDVKM. The CDR3 spells CASSLATRGRNQPQHF. The CDR3, as DNA: TGTGCCAGCAGTTTGGCGACCAGGGGACGCAATCAGCCCCAGCATTTT.

This rearrangement joins TRBV30 to TRBJ2-5; D could derive from TRBD1 or TRBD2 (5 bases each). Germline V gives CDR1 GTSNPN, CDR2 SVGIG (reference sequence). The CDR3 extends over 13 amino acids. V was pared by 2 bases and J by 3 bases, with 10 bases between. The CDR3: CAWSRGSEETQYF. The CDR3 DNA is TGTGCCTGGAGTCGGGGCAGTGAAGAGACCCAGTACTTC.

The chain employs TRBV6-5 and TRBJ1-2, with no clear D. Trimming removed 3 bases at V and 1 base at J, with 6 bases between. The CDR3 contains 13 residues. Germline V gene data show CDR1 as MNHEY and CDR2 as SVGAGI. The CDR3 nucleotides read TGTGCCAGCAGTTATAGCAGTAACTATGGCTACACCTTC. Translating gives CASSYSSNYGYTF.

This chain links TRBV5-1 with TRBJ2-1; D gene uncertain. This CDR3 comprises 11 residues. Germline V gene lookup returns CDR1 SGHRS and CDR2 YFSETQ. V was cut by 0 bases and J by 8 bases, with 3 bases left in between. CDR3 DNA: TGCGCCAGCAGCTTGGCCTATGAGCAGTTCTTC. This translates into CASSLAYEQFF.

This rearrangement joins TRBV10-2 to TRBJ2-2; TRBD1 might be the D (5 bases). CDR3 length equals 14 residues. V lost 8 bases to trimming and J lost 5 bases, with 15 bases between them. Germline V gene lookup returns CDR1 WSHSY and CDR2 SAAADI. CDR3 coding DNA: TGCGCCAGCCAGGGCAGCTTCTCAACCGGGGAGCTGTTTTTT. Its protein product is CASQGSFSTGELFF.

This clone was recorded only once. This rearrangement joins TRBV28 to TRBJ1-5, with no clear D. The V end lost 5 bases, the J end lost 6 bases, and 17 bases lay between the germline ends. Germline assignment: CDR1 MDHEN and CDR2 SYDVKM. The length of the CDR3 is 15 residues. CDR3 coding DNA: TGTGCCAGCAGTCCGGGCAGATGGTTGTCTCAGCCCCAGCATTTT. Encoded protein: CASSPGRWLSQPQHF.